Each of the 20 T cell receptor beta chains below was sequenced from the same sample in a study of identical twins. MiXCR was run by TCRdb on the 5' RACE reads, yielding one entry per CDR3 protein. The repertoire holds about 340,000 distinct CDR3 sequences, with about 9% as singletons. Sequenced sample: naive T cells sorted from blood. The receptors here all came from a woman aged 45-65 years in good health.

This clonotype was recorded a few times. This chain links TRBV12-3 or TRBV12-4 with TRBJ2-1; tentatively, D is TRBD2 (5 bases). The V end was cut by 7 bases, the J end by 9 bases, with 22 bases between. The CDR3 is made up of 15 amino acids. As DNA, the CDR3 is TGTGCCAGCACTCCTAGCCCACTCCGTAGAGGTGAGCAGTTCTTC. This gives the protein CASTPSPLRRGEQFF.

A few counts support this clonotype. The V and J genes are TRBV29-1 and TRBJ2-3; TRBD2 agrees at 7 bases. The CDR3 runs to 12 residues. Germline assignment: CDR1 SQVTM and CDR2 ANQGSEA. The J segment lost 5 bases and the V segment lost 8 bases, leaving 7 bases of the junction unmatched. CDR3 DNA sequence: TGCAGCACCACGCGGGAGCTAGATACGCAGTATTTT. Translating it yields CSTTRELDTQYF.

This clonotype was observed many times. This chain uses TRBV5-5 with TRBJ2-2; tentative D call: TRBD1 (5 bases). This CDR3 spans 15 amino acids. Trimming took off 2 bases at V and 4 bases at J, with 12 bases between the two ends. Germline CDR1 SGHKS, CDR2 YYEKEE (reference sequence). Here the CDR3 reads CASSFLDSATGELFF. CDR3 in DNA: TGTGCCAGCAGCTTTCTCGACAGTGCCACCGGGGAGCTGTTTTTT.

This clonotype has just a few counts. The chain carries TRBV7-9 and TRBJ2-5, with 8 bases matching TRBD2. The trim removed 5 bases at V and 7 bases at J, leaving 9 bases unmatched. CDR3 length equals 14 residues. Germline loops: CDR1 SEHNR, CDR2 FQNEAQ (reference sequence). The CDR3 is CASSPPGLEVTQYF. CDR3 sequence (DNA): TGTGCCAGCAGCCCTCCGGGACTAGAGGTGACCCAGTACTTC.

This clonotype occurred many times. The chain joins TRBV24-1 to TRBJ2-3, with 13 bases aligning to TRBD2. V dropped 4 bases and J dropped 3; count of bases not matched to a gene: 3. This CDR3 is 16 amino acids long. CDR1 and CDR2 (germline): KGHDR, SFDVKD. The CDR3 loop reads CATSDRLAGGTDTQYF. The CDR3 nucleotides are TGTGCCACCAGTGACAGACTAGCGGGAGGAACAGATACGCAGTATTTT.

The rearrangement links TRBV30 to TRBJ2-3; TRBD2 aligns across 7 bases. This CDR3 has 15 amino acids. V lost 1 base to trimming and J lost 6 bases; unmatched junction nucleotides: 10. Germline V gives CDR1 GTSNPN, CDR2 SVGIG (reference sequence). The CDR3 sequence: CAWSGGSGGADTQYF. The DNA of the CDR3 is TGTGCCTGGAGTGGAGGGTCGGGAGGTGCGGATACGCAGTATTTT.

Concerning this clonotype itself: A much larger clone differs from this one at a single base, so this may be a read error. The chain has TRBV29-1 and TRBJ2-1; TRBD2 matches 14 bases. The V gene end was trimmed by 8 bases and the J gene end by 7 bases; junction bases not matched to a gene: 4. Germline-derived CDR1 and CDR2 are SQVTM and ANQGSEA. This CDR3 region has 13 residues. The CDR3 reads CSSRTSGRNEQFF. Here the CDR3 DNA reads TGCAGCTCCCGGACTAGCGGGAGGAATGAGCAGTTCTTC.

This clonotype came up a few times. The chain combines TRBV18 with TRBJ1-5, with D possibly being TRBD1 (6 bases). Deletions cut 6 bases from V and 4 bases from J, with 13 bases between. The length of the CDR3 is 14 residues. CDR1 and CDR2 from the germline V gene are KGHSH and LQKENI. CDR3 loop: CASSPDRLNQPQHF. CDR3 DNA: TGTGCCAGCTCTCCCGACAGGCTAAATCAGCCCCAGCATTTT. Full variable domain (remainder filled in from reference TRBV18 and TRBJ1-5): NAGVMQNPRHLVRRRGQEARLRCSPMKGHSHVYWYRQLPEEGLKFMVYLQKENIIDESGMPKERFSAEFPKEGPSILRIQQVVRGDSAAYFCASSPDRLNQPQHFGDGTRLSIL.

This clonotype was recorded many times. The V gene is TRBV4-1, the J gene TRBJ1-5, with D maybe TRBD1 (6 bases). CDR3 length equals 15 residues. The germline V gene encodes CDR1 MGHRA and CDR2 YSYEKL. V was shortened by 1 base and J by 7 bases, with 14 bases between the two germline ends. Here the CDR3 reads CASSQVIRGLQPQHF. CDR3 bases: TGCGCCAGCAGCCAAGTCATCAGGGGTTTACAGCCCCAGCATTTT.

This clonotype has a handful of counts. This chain connects TRBV12-3 or TRBV12-4 to TRBJ2-7; D perhaps matches TRBD1 (6 bases). The CDR3 covers 12 residues. The V gene lost 5 bases and the J gene lost 4 bases, with 9 bases spanning the gap. CDR3 loop: CASSHGQYEQYF. In nucleotides, the CDR3 is TGTGCCAGCAGTCACGGACAGTACGAGCAGTACTTC.

This clonotype was detected a few times. The V gene is TRBV15, the J gene TRBJ2-1; D ambiguous. The CDR3 length is 15 residues. Trimming cost V 0 bases and J 8 bases, with 14 bases left between them. Germline V gives CDR1 LNHNV, CDR2 YYDKDF (reference sequence). The CDR3 loop is CATSREKGFADEQFF. CDR3 in DNA: TGTGCCACCAGCAGAGAAAAAGGATTTGCGGATGAGCAGTTCTTC.

The sample holds many counts of this clonotype. The chain has TRBV29-1 and TRBJ2-1; D is undetermined. Germline V gene data show CDR1 as SQVTM and CDR2 as ANQGSEA. Trimming stripped 4 bases from V and 7 bases from J, with 8 bases between. The CDR3 spans 11 residues. Here the CDR3 DNA reads TGCAGCGTTGGTGAATGGAATGAGCAGTTCTTC. Protein sequence: CSVGEWNEQFF.

V usage is TRBV18 and J usage is TRBJ2-3, with D tentatively TRBD2 (6 bases). Germline CDR1 is KGHSH and CDR2 is LQKENI. This CDR3 is built from 15 residues. With 3 bases removed from V and 6 bases from J, the gap between germline ends came to 16 bases. This CDR3 is CASSPLGTGGDTQYF. DNA for the CDR3: TGTGCCAGCTCACCCCTGGGGACCGGAGGGGATACGCAGTATTTT.

This clonotype has a handful of counts. CDR3 DNA: TGTGCCAGCAGTGAACCCGGTGGGTCAGGGCCCCAGCATTTT. Protein sequence: CASSEPGGSGPQHF. This chain uses TRBV25-1 with TRBJ1-5; D unresolved. This CDR3 spans 14 amino acids. Germline V gene sequence: CDR1 MGHDK, CDR2 SYGVNS. V gave up 2 bases and J gave up 9 bases, with 14 bases separating them.

This clonotype was seen many times. The chain recombines TRBV12-3 or TRBV12-4 with TRBJ2-3, with 7 bases fitting TRBD2. The length of the CDR3 is 12 residues. Germline trimming cut 3 bases from V and 13 bases from J; bases unmatched to any gene: 7. CDR3 sequence (DNA): TGTGCCAGCAGTTTTCCCGACGGGGGGAAGTATTTT. Protein sequence: CASSFPDGGKYF.

This clonotype was observed at least ten times. This chain joins TRBV12-3 or TRBV12-4 and TRBJ1-3, with a possible D match to TRBD1 (6 bases). This CDR3 is built from 14 residues. V gave up 6 bases and J gave up 4 bases, with 13 bases separating them. CDR3: CASSLGAEGNTIYF. As DNA, the CDR3 is TGTGCCAGCAGCTTGGGGGCTGAGGGAAACACCATATATTTT.

The table lists this clonotype with a few counts. The chain carries TRBV12-3 or TRBV12-4 and TRBJ2-7; 8 positions match TRBD1. V shed 6 bases, J shed 0 bases, and the junction held 7 bases outside the gene matches. The CDR3 contains 15 residues. CDR3 sequence reads: CASRPQGAPSYEQYF. CDR3 sequence (DNA): TGTGCCAGCAGGCCTCAGGGGGCGCCCTCCTACGAGCAGTACTTC.

This clonotype was detected ten times or more. The rearrangement uses TRBV12-3 or TRBV12-4 and TRBJ2-3; no clear D gene. V lost 5 bases and J lost 4, with 7 bases in between. The CDR3 covers 12 residues. The CDR3 nucleotides read TGTGCCAGCAGTCAGACTTCAGATACGCAGTATTTT. Protein: CASSQTSDTQYF.

This clonotype has a handful of counts. This chain joins TRBV6-5 and TRBJ2-2; possibly TRBD2 for D (6 bases). Germline CDR1 is MNHEY and CDR2 is SVGAGI. CDR3 length: 15 amino acids. V lost 5 bases to trimming and J lost 1 base, with 11 bases between them. The CDR3 reads CASSGAGRNTGELFF. The CDR3 DNA is TGTGCCAGCAGTGGGGCCGGGAGGAACACCGGGGAGCTGTTTTTT.

The chain has TRBV12-3 or TRBV12-4 and TRBJ1-6, with D maybe TRBD1 (5 bases). The CDR3 has 13 amino acids. Trimming shortened V by 5 bases and J by 11 bases, and 13 bases separated the two germline ends. CDR3 sequence: CASSQDTGAPLHF. CDR3 in DNA: TGTGCCAGCAGTCAGGACACGGGGGCACCCCTCCACTTT.